A single sample is the source of the 21 T cell receptor beta chains below, sequenced in a study of T cells after yellow fever vaccination. One entry per CDR3 protein results from TCRdb running MiXCR on the 5' RACE reads. The sample records hundreds of thousands of distinct CDR3 sequences, more than 9% being singletons. The sample was PBMCs, taken on the day of the yellow fever booster vaccination. The receptor set was obtained from a man aged 25-40 years who received the YFV17D yellow fever vaccine.

V and J are TRBV20-1 and TRBJ1-5; D unclear. Germline CDR1 is DFQATT and CDR2 is SNEGSKA (reference sequence). V was cut by 3 bases and J by 2 bases, with 8 bases left in between. The CDR3 spans 13 residues. The CDR3 loop is CSARDRRNQPQHF. The CDR3 region has the DNA TGCAGTGCTAGGGATAGGCGCAATCAGCCCCAGCATTTT.

The chain joins TRBV18 to TRBJ2-5; a weak D match, TRBD1 (5 bases). The CDR3 totals 13 residues. From germline, CDR1 is KGHSH and CDR2 LQKENI. Trimming pared 3 bases from V and 5 bases from J, leaving 10 bases between. CDR3 nucleotide sequence: TGTGCCAGCTCACCTTGGGGCGCGGAGACCCAGTACTTC. This encodes CASSPWGAETQYF.

This chain links TRBV4-3 with TRBJ2-5; 9 bases match TRBD2. The V and J ends lost 0 bases and 5 bases, in that order; junction bases with no gene match: 7. CDR1 is LGHNA and CDR2 is YSLEER in the germline V gene. The CDR3 extends over 16 amino acids. In nucleotides, the CDR3 is TGCGCCAGCAGCCAAGATTTAGCGGGAGTTACGGAGACCCAGTACTTC. Translated, it gives CASSQDLAGVTETQYF.

This chain uses TRBV2 with TRBJ2-3; 7 bases map to TRBD2. Per germline, CDR1 SNHLY and CDR2 FYNNEI. The CDR3 covers 13 residues. V gave up 2 bases and J gave up 8 bases; unmatched junction bases: 4. The CDR3 DNA sequence: TGTGCCAGCAGTGAACTAGCGGAGACTACGCAGTATTTT. Translating it yields CASSELAETTQYF. The variable domain in full, completed from reference TRBV2 and TRBJ2-3, reads EPEVTQTPSHQVTQMGQEVILRCVPISNHLYFYWYRQILGQKVEFLVSFYNNEISEKSEIFDDQFSVERPDGSNFTLKIRSTKLEDSAMYFCASSELAETTQYFGPGTRLTVL.

CDR3: CASSYLGQVTGNNSPLHF. Written as DNA, the CDR3 is TGTGCCAGCAGTTACCTCGGACAGGTTACTGGGAATAATTCACCCCTCCACTTT. The chain is built from TRBV6-5 and TRBJ1-6; TRBD1 aligns across 7 bases. This CDR3 region has 18 residues. Germline V CDR1 and CDR2: MNHEY, SVGAGI. J gave up 5 bases and V 2 bases, and 12 bases lay outside the gene matches.

This clonotype was recorded at least ten times. This sequence joins TRBV7-2 and TRBJ1-4; TRBD1 aligns across 11 bases. The junction had 6 bases not matched to a gene; V was cut back by 4 bases and J by 11 bases. The CDR3 contains 14 residues. Germline-derived CDR1 and CDR2 are SGHTA and FQGNSA. The DNA of the CDR3 is TGTGCCAGCAGCTCCCGGGACAGGGGGGGGAAACTGTTTTTT. Translating it yields CASSSRDRGGKLFF.

The rearrangement joins TRBV10-3 to TRBJ2-3; D is uncertain. V was shortened by 2 bases and J by 0 bases, with 9 bases between the two germline ends. CDR1 and CDR2 from the germline V gene are ENHRY and SYGVKD. The CDR3 is made up of 15 amino acids. In DNA, the CDR3 is TGTGCCATCAGTGAGACCGAAACTAGCACAGATACGCAGTATTTT. This sequence encodes CAISETETSTDTQYF.

This clonotype was observed a handful of times. V gene TRBV5-1 combines with J gene TRBJ1-2; 9 bases fit TRBD1. This CDR3 comprises 15 residues. The ends lost 0 bases at V and 6 bases at J; junction bases unmatched: 6. Germline V gene data show CDR1 as SGHRS and CDR2 as YFSETQ. The CDR3 loop is CASSLAVGQGNGYTF. Written as DNA, the CDR3 is TGCGCCAGCAGCTTGGCCGTGGGACAGGGAAATGGCTACACCTTC.

The chain recombines TRBV20-1 with TRBJ2-3; no clear D gene. V was shortened by 5 bases and J by 2 bases, with 8 bases between the two germline ends. Germline lookup yields CDR1 DFQATT and CDR2 SNEGSKA (reference sequence). The CDR3 runs 12 residues. Written as DNA, the CDR3 is TGCAGTGCTGAGAGGTTCACAGATACGCAGTATTTT. Its translation is CSAERFTDTQYF.

Notes on this clonotype: One end of the junction does not line up with germline, which may come from a read error. The V gene is TRBV7-9, the J gene TRBJ2-1, with D possibly TRBD2 on 6 matching bases. The CDR3 has 16 residues. CDR1 and CDR2 from the germline V gene are SEHNR and FQNEAQ (reference sequence). The DNA for the CDR3 is TGTGACAGCAGCTTAGCGCGGGACTTGTTCTACAATGAGCAGTTCTTC. The encoded protein is CDSSLARDLFYNEQFF.

This clonotype showed up just a few times. The chain combines TRBV5-1 with TRBJ1-6; TRBD1 is a possible D gene (5 bases). This CDR3 comprises 16 residues. Trimming stripped 2 bases from V and 6 bases from J, with 15 bases between. The V gene's germline CDR1 is SGHRS and CDR2 YFSETQ. CDR3 amino acids: CASSFGDRGRNSPLHF. CDR3 DNA: TGCGCCAGCAGCTTTGGGGACCGAGGCCGTAATTCACCCCTCCACTTT. Drawing the rest from reference TRBV5-1 and TRBJ1-6, the complete variable domain is KAGVTQTPRYLIKTRGQQVTLSCSPISGHRSVSWYQQTPGQGLQFLFEYFSETQRNKGNFPGRFSGRQFSNSRSEMNVSTLELGDSALYLCASSFGDRGRNSPLHFGNGTRLTVT.

The chain is built from TRBV20-1 and TRBJ1-5; 12 positions match TRBD1. This CDR3 region has 16 residues. Germline V gene data show CDR1 as DFQATT and CDR2 as SNEGSKA (reference sequence). The CDR3 coding sequence is TGCTGTTTCAGGGGACAGGGGGCGTGTTGGGGTTGGCCCCAGCATTTT. Its translation: CCFRGQGACWGWPQHF.

The rearrangement joins TRBV5-6 to TRBJ2-7, with D perhaps assigned TRBD1 or TRBD2 (6 bases each). The CDR3 extends over 15 amino acids. V was pared by 1 base and J by 5 bases, with 16 bases between. Germline V gene sequence: CDR1 SGHDT, CDR2 YYEEEE. For the CDR3, the DNA is TGTGCCAGCAGCTTGTTTGGCCAGGGGAGGAACGAGCAGTACTTC. Amino acids: CASSLFGQGRNEQYF.

The CDR3 region has the DNA TGTGCCAGCAGCTTAGTTGGGGGTATCAACACTGAAGCTTTCTTT. It encodes CASSLVGGINTEAFF. V usage is TRBV11-2 and J usage is TRBJ1-1; TRBD1 might be the D (5 bases). There are 15 residues in the CDR3. Trimming pared 1 base from V and 2 bases from J, leaving 11 bases between. Germline CDR1 reads SGHAT; CDR2 reads FQNNGV.

The rearrangement uses TRBV7-6 and TRBJ2-7; a possible D gene is TRBD2 (5 bases). CDR3 size: 15 residues. With 5 bases removed from V and 4 bases from J, the gap between germline ends came to 18 bases. CDR1 and CDR2 (germline): SGHVS, FNYEAQ. The DNA for the CDR3 is TGTGCCAGCAGCCGCAACACATCAGGCGGGTACGAGCAGTACTTC. Encoded protein: CASSRNTSGGYEQYF. Using reference TRBV7-6 and TRBJ2-7 for the parts outside the CDR3, the full variable domain is GAGVSQSPRYKVTKRGQDVALRCDPISGHVSLYWYRQALGQGPEFLTYFNYEAQQDKSGLPNDRFSAERPEGSISTLTIQRTEQRDSAMYRCASSRNTSGGYEQYFGPGTRLTVT.

The chain combines TRBV28 with TRBJ2-1; TRBD2 might be the D (5 bases). Germline CDR1 is MDHEN and CDR2 is SYDVKM. The CDR3 consists of 15 residues. V shed 8 bases and J shed 4 bases, with 18 bases lying between them. CDR3 region: CASVDSSSRYNEQFF. The CDR3 bases are TGTGCCAGCGTAGACTCTAGCTCGCGATACAATGAGCAGTTCTTC.

This clonotype was counted a few times. The gene calls are TRBV5-1 and TRBJ2-5, with D hard to call. CDR3 length: 12 amino acids. Germline V lookup: CDR1 SGHRS, CDR2 YFSETQ. V dropped 4 bases and J dropped 5 bases, with 9 bases sitting between them. DNA of the CDR3: TGCGCCAGCAGCGACGGGTACGAGACCCAGTACTTC. As protein: CASSDGYETQYF. Combining the CDR3 with reference TRBV5-1 and TRBJ2-5 gives the whole variable domain KAGVTQTPRYLIKTRGQQVTLSCSPISGHRSVSWYQQTPGQGLQFLFEYFSETQRNKGNFPGRFSGRQFSNSRSEMNVSTLELGDSALYLCASSDGYETQYFGPGTRLLVL.

The chain joins TRBV6-5 to TRBJ2-2; no clear D. The CDR3 has 17 amino acids. Per germline, CDR1 MNHEY and CDR2 SVGAGI. Trimming removed 0 bases at V and 0 bases at J, with 11 bases between. The CDR3 DNA sequence: TGTGCCAGCAGTTACTCGCTCCGGAGAGCGAACACCGGGGAGCTGTTTTTT. Translating it yields CASSYSLRRANTGELFF.

CDR3 sequence reads: CASSADGGRNEQYF. The DNA of the CDR3 is TGTGCCAGCAGCGCCGACGGCGGTAGGAACGAGCAGTACTTC. The chain couples TRBV9 to TRBJ2-7; D is uncertain. The CDR3 runs to 14 residues. The V end was cut by 3 bases, the J end by 5 bases, with 15 bases between. Germline V CDR1 and CDR2: SGDLS, YYNGEE.

This clonotype was counted a few times. This chain connects TRBV7-2 to TRBJ2-2; 8 positions agree with TRBD1. J lost 2 bases, V lost 4 bases, and 3 bases had no gene match. The CDR3 has 15 residues. Germline CDR1 SGHTA, CDR2 FQGNSA. The CDR3 bases are TGTGCCAGCAGCTGGACAGGGCCAAACACCGGGGAGCTGTTTTTT. This codes for CASSWTGPNTGELFF.

This clonotype has ten or more counts. The rearrangement uses TRBV4-2 and TRBJ2-1, with D perhaps matching TRBD2 (5 bases). CDR3 length equals 16 residues. Germline V gene data show CDR1 as LGHNA and CDR2 as YNFKEQ. The germline V and J ends were trimmed by 0 bases and 6 bases, with 15 bases remaining between them. DNA of the CDR3: TGTGCCAGCAGCCAAGACCGGGTCACCGAGGGCAATGAGCAGTTCTTC. This translates into CASSQDRVTEGNEQFF.